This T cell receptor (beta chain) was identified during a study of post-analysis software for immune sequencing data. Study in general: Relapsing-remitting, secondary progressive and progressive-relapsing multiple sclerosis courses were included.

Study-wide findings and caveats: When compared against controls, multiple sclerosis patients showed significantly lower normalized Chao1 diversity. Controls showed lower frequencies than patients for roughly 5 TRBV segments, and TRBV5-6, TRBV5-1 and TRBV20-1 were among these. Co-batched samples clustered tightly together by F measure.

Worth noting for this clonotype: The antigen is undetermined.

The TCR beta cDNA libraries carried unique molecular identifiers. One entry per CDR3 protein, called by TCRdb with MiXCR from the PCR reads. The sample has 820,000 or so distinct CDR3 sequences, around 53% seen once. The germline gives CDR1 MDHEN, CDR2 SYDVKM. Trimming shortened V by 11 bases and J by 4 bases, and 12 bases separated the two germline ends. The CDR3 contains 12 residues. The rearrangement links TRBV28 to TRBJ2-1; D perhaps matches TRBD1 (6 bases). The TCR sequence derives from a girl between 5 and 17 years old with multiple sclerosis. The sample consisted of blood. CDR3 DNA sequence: TGTGCCGCATACAGGGTTTACAATGAGCAGTTCTTC. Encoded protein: CAAYRVYNEQFF.